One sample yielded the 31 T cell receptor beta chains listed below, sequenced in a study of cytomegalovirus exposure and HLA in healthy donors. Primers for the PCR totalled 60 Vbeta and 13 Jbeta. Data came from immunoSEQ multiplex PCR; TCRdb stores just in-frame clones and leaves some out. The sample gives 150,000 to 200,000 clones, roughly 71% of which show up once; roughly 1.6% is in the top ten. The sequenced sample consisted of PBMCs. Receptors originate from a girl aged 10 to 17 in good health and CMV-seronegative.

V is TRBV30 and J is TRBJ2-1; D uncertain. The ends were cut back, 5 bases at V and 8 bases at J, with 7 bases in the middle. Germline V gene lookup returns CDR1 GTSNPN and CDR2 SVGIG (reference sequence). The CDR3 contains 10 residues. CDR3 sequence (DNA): TGTGCCTGGGGCATCGATGAGCAGTTCTTC. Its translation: CAWGIDEQFF. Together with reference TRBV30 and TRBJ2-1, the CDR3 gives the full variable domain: SQTIHQWPATLVQPVGSPLSLECTVEGTSNPNLYWYRQAAGRGLQLLFYSVGIGQISSEVPQNLSASRPQDRQFILSSKKLLLSDSGFYLCAWGIDEQFFGPGTRLTVL.

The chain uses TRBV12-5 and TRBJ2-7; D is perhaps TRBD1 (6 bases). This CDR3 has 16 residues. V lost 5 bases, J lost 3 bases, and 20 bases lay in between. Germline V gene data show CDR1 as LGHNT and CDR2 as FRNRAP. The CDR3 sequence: CASGLPRLGAIYEQYF. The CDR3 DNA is TGTGCTAGTGGTCTGCCTAGGCTGGGGGCCATCTACGAGCAGTACTTC. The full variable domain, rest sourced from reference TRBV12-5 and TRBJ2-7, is DARVTQTPRHKVTEMGQEVTMRCQPILGHNTVFWYRQTMMQGLELLAYFRNRAPLDDSGMPKDRFSAEMPDATLATLKIQPSEPRDSAVYFCASGLPRLGAIYEQYFGPGTRLTVT.

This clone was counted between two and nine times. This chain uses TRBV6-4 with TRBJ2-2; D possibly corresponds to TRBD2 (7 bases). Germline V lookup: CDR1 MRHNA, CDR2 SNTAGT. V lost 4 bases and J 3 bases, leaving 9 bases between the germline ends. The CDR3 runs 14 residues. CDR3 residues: CASSVGGHTGELFF. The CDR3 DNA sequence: TGTGCCAGCAGTGTCGGGGGGCACACCGGGGAGCTGTTTTTT.

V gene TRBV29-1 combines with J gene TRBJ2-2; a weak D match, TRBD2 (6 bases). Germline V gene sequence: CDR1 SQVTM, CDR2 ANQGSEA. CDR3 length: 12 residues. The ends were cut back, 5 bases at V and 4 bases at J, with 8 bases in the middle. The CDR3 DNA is TGCAGCGTTCGGCGGGGCACCGGGGAGCTGTTTTTT. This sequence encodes CSVRRGTGELFF.

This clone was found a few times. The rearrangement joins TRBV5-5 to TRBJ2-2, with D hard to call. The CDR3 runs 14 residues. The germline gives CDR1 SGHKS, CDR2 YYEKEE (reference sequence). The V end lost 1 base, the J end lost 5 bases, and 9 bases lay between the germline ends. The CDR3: CASSLPRSTGELFF. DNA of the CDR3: TGTGCCAGCAGCTTGCCTCGGTCAACCGGGGAGCTGTTTTTT.

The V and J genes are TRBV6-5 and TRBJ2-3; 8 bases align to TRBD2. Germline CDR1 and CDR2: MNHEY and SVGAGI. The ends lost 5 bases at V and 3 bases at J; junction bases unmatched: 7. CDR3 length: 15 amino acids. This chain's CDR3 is CASSGKAGETDTQYF. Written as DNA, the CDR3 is TGTGCCAGCAGTGGGAAAGCGGGGGAGACAGATACGCAGTATTTT.

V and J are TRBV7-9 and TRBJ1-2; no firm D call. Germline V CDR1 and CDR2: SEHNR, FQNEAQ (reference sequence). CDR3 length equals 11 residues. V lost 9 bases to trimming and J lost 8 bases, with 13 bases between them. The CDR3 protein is CASSGGLGYTF. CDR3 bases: TGTGCCAGTTCGGGTGGTTTGGGCTACACCTTC. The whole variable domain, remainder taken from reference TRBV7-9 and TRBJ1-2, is DTGVSQNPRHKITKRGQNVTFRCDPISEHNRLYWYRQTLGQGPEFLTYFQNEAQLEKSRLLSDRFSAERPKGSFSTLEIQRTEQGDSAMYLCASSGGLGYTFGSGTRLTVV.

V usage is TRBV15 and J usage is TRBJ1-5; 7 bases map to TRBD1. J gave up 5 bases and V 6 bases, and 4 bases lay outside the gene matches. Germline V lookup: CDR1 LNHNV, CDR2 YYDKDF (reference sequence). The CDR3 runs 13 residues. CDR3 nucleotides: TGTGCCACCAGGCACAGGGGCGATCAGCCCCAGCATTTT. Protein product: CATRHRGDQPQHF.

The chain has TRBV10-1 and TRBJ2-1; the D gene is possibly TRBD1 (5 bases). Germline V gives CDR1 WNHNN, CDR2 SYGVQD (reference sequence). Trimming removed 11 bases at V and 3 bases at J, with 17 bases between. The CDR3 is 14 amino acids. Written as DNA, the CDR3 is TGCGCCTACCGGAACAGGCACTTCTACAATGAGCAGTTCTTC. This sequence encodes CAYRNRHFYNEQFF.

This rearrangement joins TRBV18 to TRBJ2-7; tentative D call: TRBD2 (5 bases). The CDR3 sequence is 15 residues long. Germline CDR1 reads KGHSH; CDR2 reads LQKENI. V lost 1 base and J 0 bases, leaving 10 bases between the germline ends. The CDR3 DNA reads TGTGCCAGCTCACCACAGCAGGACTCCTCCTACGAGCAGTACTTC. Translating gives CASSPQQDSSYEQYF.

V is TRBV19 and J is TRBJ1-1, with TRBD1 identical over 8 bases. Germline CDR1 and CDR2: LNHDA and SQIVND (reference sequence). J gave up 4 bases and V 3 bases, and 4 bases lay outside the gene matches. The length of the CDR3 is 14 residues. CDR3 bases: TGTGCCAGTAGTATCAACAGGGGGACCACTGAAGCTTTCTTT. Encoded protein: CASSINRGTTEAFF.

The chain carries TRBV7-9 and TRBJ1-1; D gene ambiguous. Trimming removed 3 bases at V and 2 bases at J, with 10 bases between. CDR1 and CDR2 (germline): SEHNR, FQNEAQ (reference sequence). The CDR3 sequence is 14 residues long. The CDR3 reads CASSFYRFNTEAFF. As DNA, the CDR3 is TGTGCCAGCAGCTTTTACAGATTTAACACTGAAGCTTTCTTT.

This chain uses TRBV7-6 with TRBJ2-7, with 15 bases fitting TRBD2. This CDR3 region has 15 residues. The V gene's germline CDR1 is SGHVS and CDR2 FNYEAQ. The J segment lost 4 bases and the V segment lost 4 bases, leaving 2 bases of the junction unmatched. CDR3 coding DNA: TGTGCCAGCAGCTCGGGACTAGCGGGGGGATACGAGCAGTACTTC. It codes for CASSSGLAGGYEQYF.

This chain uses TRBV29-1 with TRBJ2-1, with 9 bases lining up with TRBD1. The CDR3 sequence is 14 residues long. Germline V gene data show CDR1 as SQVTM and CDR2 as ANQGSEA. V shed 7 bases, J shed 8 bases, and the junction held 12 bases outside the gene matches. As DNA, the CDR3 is TGCAGCGGCCGAGACAGGGGGTCTCGGGATGAGCAGTTCTTC. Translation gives CSGRDRGSRDEQFF.

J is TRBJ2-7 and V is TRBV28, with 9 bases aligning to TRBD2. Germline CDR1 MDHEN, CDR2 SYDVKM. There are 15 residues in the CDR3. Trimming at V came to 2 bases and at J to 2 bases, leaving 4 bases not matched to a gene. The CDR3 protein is CASSLAASGAYEQYF. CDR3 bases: TGTGCCAGCAGTTTAGCGGCTAGCGGGGCCTACGAGCAGTACTTC.

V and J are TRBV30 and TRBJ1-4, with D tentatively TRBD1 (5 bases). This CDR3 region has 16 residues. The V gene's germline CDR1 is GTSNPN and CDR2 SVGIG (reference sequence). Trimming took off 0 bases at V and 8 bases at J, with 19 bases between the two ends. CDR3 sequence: CAWSVALDTAGEKLFF. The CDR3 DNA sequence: TGTGCCTGGAGTGTAGCCCTGGACACCGCGGGGGAAAAACTGTTTTTT.

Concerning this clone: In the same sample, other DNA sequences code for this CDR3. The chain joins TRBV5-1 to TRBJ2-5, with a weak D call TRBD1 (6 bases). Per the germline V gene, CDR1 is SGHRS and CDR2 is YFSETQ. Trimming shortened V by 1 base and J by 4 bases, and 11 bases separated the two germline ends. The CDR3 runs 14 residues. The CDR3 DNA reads TGCGCCAGCAGCTTGAGACAGGCAGGAGAGACCCAGTACTTC. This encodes CASSLRQAGETQYF.

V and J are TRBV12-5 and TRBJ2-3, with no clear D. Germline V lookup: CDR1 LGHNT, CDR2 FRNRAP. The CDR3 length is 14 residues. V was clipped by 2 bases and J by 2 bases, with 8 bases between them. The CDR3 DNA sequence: TGTGCTAGTGGTTTGACGGGTTCCACAGATACGCAGTATTTT. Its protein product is CASGLTGSTDTQYF.

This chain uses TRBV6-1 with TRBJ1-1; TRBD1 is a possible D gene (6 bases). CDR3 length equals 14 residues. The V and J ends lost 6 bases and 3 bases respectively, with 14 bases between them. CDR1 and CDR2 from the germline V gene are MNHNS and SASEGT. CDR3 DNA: TGTGCCAGCAGATCACAGGGTTGGGACACTGAAGCTTTCTTT. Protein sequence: CASRSQGWDTEAFF.

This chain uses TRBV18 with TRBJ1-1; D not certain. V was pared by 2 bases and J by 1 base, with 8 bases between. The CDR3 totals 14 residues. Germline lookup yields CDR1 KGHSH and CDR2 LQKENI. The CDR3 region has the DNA TGTGCCAGCTCACCATTGGAGGAGAACACTGAAGCTTTCTTT. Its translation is CASSPLEENTEAFF. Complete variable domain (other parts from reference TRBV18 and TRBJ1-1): NAGVMQNPRHLVRRRGQEARLRCSPMKGHSHVYWYRQLPEEGLKFMVYLQKENIIDESGMPKERFSAEFPKEGPSILRIQQVVRGDSAAYFCASSPLEENTEAFFGQGTRLTVV.

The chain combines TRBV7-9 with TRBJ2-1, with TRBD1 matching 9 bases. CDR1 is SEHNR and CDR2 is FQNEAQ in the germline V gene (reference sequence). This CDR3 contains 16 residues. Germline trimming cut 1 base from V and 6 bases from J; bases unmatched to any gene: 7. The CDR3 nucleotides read TGTGCCAGCAGCTTAGTAGTACAGGGGGCTGGCAATGAGCAGTTCTTC. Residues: CASSLVVQGAGNEQFF.

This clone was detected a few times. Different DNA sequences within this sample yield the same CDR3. CDR3 sequence (DNA): TGCGCCAGCAGCTCCGGACAGTTGAACACTGAAGCTTTCTTT. It translates to CASSSGQLNTEAFF. The V and J genes are TRBV5-1 and TRBJ1-1; weak D call: TRBD1 (6 bases). V shed 3 bases and J shed 0 bases, with 9 bases lying between them. Germline V gene sequence: CDR1 SGHRS, CDR2 YFSETQ. The CDR3 is 14 amino acids. Drawing the rest from reference TRBV5-1 and TRBJ1-1, the complete variable domain is KAGVTQTPRYLIKTRGQQVTLSCSPISGHRSVSWYQQTPGQGLQFLFEYFSETQRNKGNFPGRFSGRQFSNSRSEMNVSTLELGDSALYLCASSSGQLNTEAFFGQGTRLTVV.

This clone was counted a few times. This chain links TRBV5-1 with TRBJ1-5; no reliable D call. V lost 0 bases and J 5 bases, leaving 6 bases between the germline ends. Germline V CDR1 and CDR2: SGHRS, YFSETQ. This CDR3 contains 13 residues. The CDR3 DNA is TGCGCCAGCAGCTTGGGCGGGCATCAGCCCCAGCATTTT. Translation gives CASSLGGHQPQHF.

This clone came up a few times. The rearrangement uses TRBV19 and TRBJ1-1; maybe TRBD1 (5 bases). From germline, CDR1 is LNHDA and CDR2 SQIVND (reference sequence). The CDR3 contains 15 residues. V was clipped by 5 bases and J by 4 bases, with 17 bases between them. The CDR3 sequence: CASSFLGPRGTEAFF. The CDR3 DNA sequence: TGTGCCAGTAGTTTCCTGGGACCGCGGGGCACTGAAGCTTTCTTT.

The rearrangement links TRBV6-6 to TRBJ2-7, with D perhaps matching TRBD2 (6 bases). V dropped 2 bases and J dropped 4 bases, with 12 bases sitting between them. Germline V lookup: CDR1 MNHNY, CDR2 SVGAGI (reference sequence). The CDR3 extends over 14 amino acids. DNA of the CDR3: TGTGCCAGCAGTTACGGGGATGGGGGGTACGAGCAGTACTTC. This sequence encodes CASSYGDGGYEQYF.

The chain's CDR3 is CASSGGRSYEQYF. As DNA, the CDR3 is TGTGCCAGCAGCGGGGGCCGGTCCTACGAGCAGTACTTC. This chain connects TRBV9 to TRBJ2-7; D is possibly TRBD1 (5 bases). The V gene's germline CDR1 is SGDLS and CDR2 YYNGEE. The CDR3 has 13 residues. Trimming removed 3 bases from V and 1 base from J, with 8 bases in between.

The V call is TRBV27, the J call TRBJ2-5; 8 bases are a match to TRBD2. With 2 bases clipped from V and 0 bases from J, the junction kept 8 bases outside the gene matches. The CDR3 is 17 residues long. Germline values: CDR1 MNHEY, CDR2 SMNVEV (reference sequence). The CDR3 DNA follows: TGTGCCAGCAGTTTAGCGTCCGGGGGGGCGTACCAAGAGACCCAGTACTTC. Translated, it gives CASSLASGGAYQETQYF.

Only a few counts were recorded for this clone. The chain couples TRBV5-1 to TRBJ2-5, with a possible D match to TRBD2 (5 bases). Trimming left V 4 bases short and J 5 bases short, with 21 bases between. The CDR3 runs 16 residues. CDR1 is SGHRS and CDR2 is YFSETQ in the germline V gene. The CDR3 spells CASSPEVWLPGETQYF. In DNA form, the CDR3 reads TGCGCCAGCAGCCCAGAAGTATGGCTACCGGGGGAGACCCAGTACTTC.

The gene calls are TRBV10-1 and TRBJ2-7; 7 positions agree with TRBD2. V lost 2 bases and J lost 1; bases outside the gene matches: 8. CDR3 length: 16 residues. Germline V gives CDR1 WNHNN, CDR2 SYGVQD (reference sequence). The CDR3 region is CASSEGGPGGSYEQYF. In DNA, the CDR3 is TGCGCCAGCAGTGAGGGGGGTCCGGGGGGTTCCTACGAGCAGTACTTC.

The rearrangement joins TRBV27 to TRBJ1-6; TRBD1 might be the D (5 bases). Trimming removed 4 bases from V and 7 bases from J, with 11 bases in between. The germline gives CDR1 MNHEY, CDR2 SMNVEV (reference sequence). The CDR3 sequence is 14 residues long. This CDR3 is CASSYGADNSPLHF. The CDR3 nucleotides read TGTGCCAGCAGTTATGGGGCTGACAATTCACCCCTCCACTTT.

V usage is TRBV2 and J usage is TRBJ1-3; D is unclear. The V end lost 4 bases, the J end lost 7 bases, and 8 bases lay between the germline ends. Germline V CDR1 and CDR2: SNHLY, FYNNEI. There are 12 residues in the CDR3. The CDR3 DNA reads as TGTGCCAGCAGTGGCCTCGGGAACACCATATATTTT. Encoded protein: CASSGLGNTIYF.